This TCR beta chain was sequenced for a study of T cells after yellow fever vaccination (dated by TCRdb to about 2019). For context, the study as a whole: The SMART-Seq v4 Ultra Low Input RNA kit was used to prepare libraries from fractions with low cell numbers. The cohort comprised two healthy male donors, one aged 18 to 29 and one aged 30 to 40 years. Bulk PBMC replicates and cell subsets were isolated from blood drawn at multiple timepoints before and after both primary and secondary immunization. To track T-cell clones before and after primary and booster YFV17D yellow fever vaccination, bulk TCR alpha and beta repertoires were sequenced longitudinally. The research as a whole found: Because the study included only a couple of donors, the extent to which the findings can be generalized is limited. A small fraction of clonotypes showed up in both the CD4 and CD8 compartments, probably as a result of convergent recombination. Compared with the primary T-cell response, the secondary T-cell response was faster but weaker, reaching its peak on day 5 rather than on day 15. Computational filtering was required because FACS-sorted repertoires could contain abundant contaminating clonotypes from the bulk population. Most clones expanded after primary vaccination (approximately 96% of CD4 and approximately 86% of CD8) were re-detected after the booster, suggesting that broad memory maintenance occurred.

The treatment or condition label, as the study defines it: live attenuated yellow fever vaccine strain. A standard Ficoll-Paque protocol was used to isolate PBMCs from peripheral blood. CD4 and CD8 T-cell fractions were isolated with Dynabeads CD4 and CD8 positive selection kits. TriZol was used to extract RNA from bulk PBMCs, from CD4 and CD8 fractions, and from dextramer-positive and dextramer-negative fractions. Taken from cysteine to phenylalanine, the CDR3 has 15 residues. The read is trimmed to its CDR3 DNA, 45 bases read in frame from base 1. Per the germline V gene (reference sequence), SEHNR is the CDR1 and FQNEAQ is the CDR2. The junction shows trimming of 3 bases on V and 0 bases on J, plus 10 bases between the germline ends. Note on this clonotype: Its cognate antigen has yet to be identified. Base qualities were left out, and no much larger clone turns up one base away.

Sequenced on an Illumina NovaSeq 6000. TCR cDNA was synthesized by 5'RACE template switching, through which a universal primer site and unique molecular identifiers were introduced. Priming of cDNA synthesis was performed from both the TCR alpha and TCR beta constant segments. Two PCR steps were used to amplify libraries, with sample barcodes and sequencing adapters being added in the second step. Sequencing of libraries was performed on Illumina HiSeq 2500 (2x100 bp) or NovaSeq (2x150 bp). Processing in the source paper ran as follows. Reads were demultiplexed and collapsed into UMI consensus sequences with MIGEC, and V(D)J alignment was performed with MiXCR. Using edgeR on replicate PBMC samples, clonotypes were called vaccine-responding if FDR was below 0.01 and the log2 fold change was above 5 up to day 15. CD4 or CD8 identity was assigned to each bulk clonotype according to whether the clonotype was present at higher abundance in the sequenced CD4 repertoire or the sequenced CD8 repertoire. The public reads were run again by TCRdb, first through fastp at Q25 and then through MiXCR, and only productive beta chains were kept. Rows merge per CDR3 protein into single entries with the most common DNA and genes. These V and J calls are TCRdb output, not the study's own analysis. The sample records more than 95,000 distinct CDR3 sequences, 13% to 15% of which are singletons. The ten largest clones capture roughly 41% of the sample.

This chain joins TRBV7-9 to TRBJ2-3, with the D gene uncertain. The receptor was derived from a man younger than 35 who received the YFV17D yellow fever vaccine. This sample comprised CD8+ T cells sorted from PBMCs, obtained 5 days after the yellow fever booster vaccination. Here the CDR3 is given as CASSLLWGSTDTQYF. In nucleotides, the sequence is TGTGCCAGCAGCTTGCTCTGGGGAAGCACAGATACGCAGTATTTT.